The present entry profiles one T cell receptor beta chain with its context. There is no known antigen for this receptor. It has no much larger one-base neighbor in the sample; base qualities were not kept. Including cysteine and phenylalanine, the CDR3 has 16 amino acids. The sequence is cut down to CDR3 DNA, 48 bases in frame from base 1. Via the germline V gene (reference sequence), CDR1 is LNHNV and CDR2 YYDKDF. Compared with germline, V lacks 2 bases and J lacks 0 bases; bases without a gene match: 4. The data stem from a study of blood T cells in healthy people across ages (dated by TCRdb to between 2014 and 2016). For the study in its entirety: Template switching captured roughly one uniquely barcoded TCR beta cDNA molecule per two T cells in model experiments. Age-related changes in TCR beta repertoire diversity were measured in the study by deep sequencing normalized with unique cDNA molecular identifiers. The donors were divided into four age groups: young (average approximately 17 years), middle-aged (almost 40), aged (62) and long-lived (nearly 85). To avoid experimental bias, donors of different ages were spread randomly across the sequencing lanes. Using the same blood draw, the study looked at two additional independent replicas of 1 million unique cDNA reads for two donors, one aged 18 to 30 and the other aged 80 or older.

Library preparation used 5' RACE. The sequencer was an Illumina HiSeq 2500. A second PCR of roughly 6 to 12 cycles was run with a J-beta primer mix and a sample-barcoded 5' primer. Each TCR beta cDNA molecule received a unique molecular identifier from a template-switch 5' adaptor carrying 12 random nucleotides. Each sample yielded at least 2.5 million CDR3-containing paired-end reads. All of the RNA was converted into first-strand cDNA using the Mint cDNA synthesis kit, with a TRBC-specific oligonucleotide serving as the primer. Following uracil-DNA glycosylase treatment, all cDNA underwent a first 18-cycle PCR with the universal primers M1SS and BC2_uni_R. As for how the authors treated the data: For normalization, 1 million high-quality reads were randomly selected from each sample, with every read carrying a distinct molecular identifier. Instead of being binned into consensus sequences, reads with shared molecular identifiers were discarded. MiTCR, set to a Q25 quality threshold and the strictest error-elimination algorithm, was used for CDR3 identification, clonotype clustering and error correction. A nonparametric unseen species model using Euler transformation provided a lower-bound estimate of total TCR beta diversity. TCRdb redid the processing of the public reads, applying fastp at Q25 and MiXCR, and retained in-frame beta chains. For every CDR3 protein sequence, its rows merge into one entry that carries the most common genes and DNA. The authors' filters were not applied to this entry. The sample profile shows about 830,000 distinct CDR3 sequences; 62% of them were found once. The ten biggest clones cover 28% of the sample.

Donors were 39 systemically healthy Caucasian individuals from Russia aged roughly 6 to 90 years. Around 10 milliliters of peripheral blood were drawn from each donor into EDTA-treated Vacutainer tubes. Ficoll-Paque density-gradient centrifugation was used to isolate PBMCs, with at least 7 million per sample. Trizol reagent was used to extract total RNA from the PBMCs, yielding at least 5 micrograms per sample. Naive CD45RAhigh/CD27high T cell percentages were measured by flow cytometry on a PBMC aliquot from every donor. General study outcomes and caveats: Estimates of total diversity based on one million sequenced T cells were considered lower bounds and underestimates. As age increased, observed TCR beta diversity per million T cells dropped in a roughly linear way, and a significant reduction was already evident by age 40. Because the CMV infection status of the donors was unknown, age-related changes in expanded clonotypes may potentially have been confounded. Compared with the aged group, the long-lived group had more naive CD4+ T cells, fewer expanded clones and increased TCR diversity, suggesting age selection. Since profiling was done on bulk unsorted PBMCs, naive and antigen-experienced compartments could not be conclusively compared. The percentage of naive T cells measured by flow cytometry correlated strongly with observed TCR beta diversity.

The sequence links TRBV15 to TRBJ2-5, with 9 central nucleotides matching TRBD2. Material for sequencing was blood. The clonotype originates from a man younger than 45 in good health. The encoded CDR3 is CATSRISGGNQETQYF. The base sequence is TGTGCCACCAGCAGAATTAGCGGGGGAAACCAAGAGACCCAGTACTTC.